The clone carrying this T cell receptor (beta chain) was recorded many times. Its antigen is currently unknown. Prepared libraries of TCR beta cDNA carried unique molecular identifiers. About 500,000 cDNA molecules came from around 1 to 10 million T cells. TCRdb reprocessed the PCR reads with MiXCR, giving one entry per CDR3 protein. The sample includes roughly 200,000 distinct CDR3 sequences, roughly 28% of them seen just once. This sample was included in a study of post-analysis software for immune sequencing data. Study-level background: Multiple sclerosis in the patients followed relapsing-remitting, secondary progressive and progressive-relapsing courses. Findings of the study overall: Among a few TRBV segments more frequent in patients than controls were TRBV5-6, TRBV5-1 and TRBV20-1. Samples sharing a preparation batch grouped tightly together when assessed by F measure.

The CDR3 is 18 residues long. Germline V CDR1 and CDR2: SGHTA, FQGNSA. V lost 2 bases, J lost 3 bases, and 23 bases lay in between. The chain recombines TRBV7-2 with TRBJ2-7; TRBD2 might be the D (7 bases). This receptor was identified in a girl under 18 with multiple sclerosis. What was sequenced was blood. The CDR3 DNA reads as TGTGCCAGCAGCTTATTATGGGCGGGGGCGGGAGCGCACTACGAGCAGTACTTC. This encodes CASSLLWAGAGAHYEQYF.